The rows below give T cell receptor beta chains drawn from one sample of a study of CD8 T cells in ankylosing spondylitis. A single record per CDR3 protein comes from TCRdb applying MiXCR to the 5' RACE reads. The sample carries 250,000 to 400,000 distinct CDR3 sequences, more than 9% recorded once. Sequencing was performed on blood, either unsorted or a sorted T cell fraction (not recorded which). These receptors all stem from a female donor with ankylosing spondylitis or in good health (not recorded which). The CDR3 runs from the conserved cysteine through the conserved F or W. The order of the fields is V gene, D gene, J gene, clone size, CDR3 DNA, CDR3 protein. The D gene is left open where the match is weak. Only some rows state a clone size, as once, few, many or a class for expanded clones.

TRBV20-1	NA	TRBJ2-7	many	TGCAGTGCTAAGCAGGTCGCCTCCTACGAGCAGTACTTC	CSAKQVASYEQYF
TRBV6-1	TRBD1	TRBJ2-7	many	TGTGCCAGCGGGACAGGGGTTGTCTACGAGCAGTACTTC	CASGTGVVYEQYF
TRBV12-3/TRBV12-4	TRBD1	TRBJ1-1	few	TGTGCCAGCATTCGGACAGGGGAGTACACTGAAGCTTTCTTT	CASIRTGEYTEAFF
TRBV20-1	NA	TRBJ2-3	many	TGCAGTGCTGGCCCCCCCGGAGGAAGCACAGATACGCAGTATTTT	CSAGPPGGSTDTQYF
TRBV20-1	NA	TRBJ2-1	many	TGCACCATACTAGCCGCAGATGAGCAGTTCTTC	CTILAADEQFF
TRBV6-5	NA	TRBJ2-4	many	TGTGCCAGCAGTTACGACAGCACAGCCAAAAACATTCAGTACTTC	CASSYDSTAKNIQYF
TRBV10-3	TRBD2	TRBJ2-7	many	TGTGCCATCAGTGAGTCGGCCAGCGGGAGGGCGGGCGAGCAGTACTTC	CAISESASGRAGEQYF
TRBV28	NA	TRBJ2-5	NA	TGTGCCAGCAGTTCTTTACTGAACATCCAAGAGACCCAGTACTTC	CASSSLLNIQETQYF
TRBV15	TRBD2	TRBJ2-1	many	TGTGCCACCAGCAGAGATCGAGTTTGGCTAGCGGGCTACAATGAGCAGTTCTTC	CATSRDRVWLAGYNEQFF
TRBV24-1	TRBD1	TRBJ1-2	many	TGTGCCACCAGTGACCAGGGGGGGGGACAAAACACTAACTATGGCTACACCTTC	CATSDQGGGQNTNYGYTF
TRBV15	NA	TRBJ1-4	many	TGTGCCACCAGCAGAGAGGGCAGGCCTAATGAAAAACTGTTTTTT	CATSREGRPNEKLFF
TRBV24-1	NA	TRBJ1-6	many	TGTGCCACCAGTTCTAAGGGAGGTTCACCCCTCCACTTT	CATSSKGGSPLHF
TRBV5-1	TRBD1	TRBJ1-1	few	TGCGCCAGCAGCGCACGGACAGGGCACCTTGAAGCTTTCTTT	CASSARTGHLEAFF
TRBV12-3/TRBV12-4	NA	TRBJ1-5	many	TGTGCCAGCAGTTTAGCGCCGAGGAATCAGCCCCAGCATTTT	CASSLAPRNQPQHF
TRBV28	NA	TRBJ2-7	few	TGTGCCAGCGGGCGGGGAGACTACGAGCAGTACTTC	CASGRGDYEQYF
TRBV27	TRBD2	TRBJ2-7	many	TGTGCCAGCAGTTTTGAAAGGAGACTAGCGGGCCATAGCTCCTACGAGCAGTACTTC	CASSFERRLAGHSSYEQYF
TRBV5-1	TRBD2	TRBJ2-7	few	TGCGCCAGCAGCTTGGGCCCCAAAGGACTAGCGAAGTCCTACGAGCAGTACTTC	CASSLGPKGLAKSYEQYF
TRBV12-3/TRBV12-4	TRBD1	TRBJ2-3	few	TGTGCCAGCAGTCGGACAGGGAGGTCTCCAGATACGCAGTATTTT	CASSRTGRSPDTQYF
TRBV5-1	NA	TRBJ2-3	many	TGCGCCAGCAGCTTGGTTCTCGGAGGGGCAGATACGCAGTATTTT	CASSLVLGGADTQYF
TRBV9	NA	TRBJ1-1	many	TGTGCCAGCAGCGTAATGTCCACTGAAGCTTTCTTT	CASSVMSTEAFF
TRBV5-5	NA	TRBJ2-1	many	TGTGCCAGCAGCAGGGGCTCGTTGTACAATGAGCAGTTCTTC	CASSRGSLYNEQFF
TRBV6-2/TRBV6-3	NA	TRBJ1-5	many	TGTGCCAGCCGTGTCGGGGGAAGTAGCAATCAGCCCCAGCATTTT	CASRVGGSSNQPQHF
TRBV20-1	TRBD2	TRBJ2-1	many	TGCAGTGCTCACGGGACTAGCGGGAGGGCCGTGGATTACAATGAGCAGTTCTTC	CSAHGTSGRAVDYNEQFF
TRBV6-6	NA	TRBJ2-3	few	TGTGCCAGCAGGGAGGACTTGCATACGCAGTATTTT	CASREDLHTQYF
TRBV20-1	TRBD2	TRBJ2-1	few	TGCAGTGCTAGAATTCGGACTAGCGAGTATCCAGGCAATGAGCAGTTCTTC	CSARIRTSEYPGNEQFF
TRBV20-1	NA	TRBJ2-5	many	TGCAGTGCCAAGAATTTAGCGTTACTTGGAGAGACCCAGTACTTC	CSAKNLALLGETQYF
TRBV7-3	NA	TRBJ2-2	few	TGTGCCAGCAGCTTAGGGGGGCTGGTCACCGGGGAGCTGTTTTTT	CASSLGGLVTGELFF
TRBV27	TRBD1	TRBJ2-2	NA	TGTGCCAGCAGTGCCCCGGGACAGGGGTCCGGGGAGCTGTTTTTT	CASSAPGQGSGELFF
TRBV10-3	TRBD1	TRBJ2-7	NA	TGTGCCGTATCACAGACAGGGGGCACCTACGAGCAGTACTTC	CAVSQTGGTYEQYF
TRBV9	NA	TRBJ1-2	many	TGTGCCAGCAGCGACTCCCGGGACCCGGGACCCTCAGCTAACTATGGCTACACCTTC	CASSDSRDPGPSANYGYTF
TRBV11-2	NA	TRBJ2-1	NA	TGTGCCAGCAGCTGGGGGCGCTCCATCAATGAGCAGTTCTTC	CASSWGRSINEQFF
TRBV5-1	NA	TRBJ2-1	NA	TGCGCCAGCAGCTTGGTAGGTCCGGGGGAGAACGAGCAGTTCTTC	CASSLVGPGENEQFF
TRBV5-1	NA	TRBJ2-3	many	TGCGCCAGCAGCTTGACAGGGCGAAACACAGATACGCAGTATTTT	CASSLTGRNTDTQYF
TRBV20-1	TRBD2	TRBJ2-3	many	TGCAGTGCTAGGGCCCCCAGCGGGGGAGGGACAGATACGCAGTATTTT	CSARAPSGGGTDTQYF
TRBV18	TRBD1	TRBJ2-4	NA	TGTGCCAGCTCACCTCCGAACAGGGGCTTATCCAAAAACATTCAGTACTTC	CASSPPNRGLSKNIQYF
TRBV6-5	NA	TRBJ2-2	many	TGTGCCAGCAGTTACCGCTGGACCCGACTGATCACCGGGGAGCTGTTTTTT	CASSYRWTRLITGELFF
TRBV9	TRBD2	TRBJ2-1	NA	TGTGCCAGCAGCGTAGTGGCGGGGGGGATTTACAATGAGCAGTTCTTC	CASSVVAGGIYNEQFF
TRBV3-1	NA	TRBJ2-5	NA	TGTGCCAGCAGCCAAGACCCCCGTCAGGGTCAAGAGACCCAGTACTTC	CASSQDPRQGQETQYF